This T cell receptor beta chain is drawn from a study of cytomegalovirus exposure and HLA in healthy donors. Across the whole study: Early released data had 80 million or so unique TCRs, all coming from HLA-typed donors. Findings and caveats of the study: TCR beta V segments were, for the most part, productive about 87% or about 30% of the time in an earlier analysis. Immune exposure information comprised only CMV serostatus. A later analysis linked a missense DCLRE1C variant to TCR beta V- and J-gene trimming.

This clone showed up just a few times. The antigen remains unidentified. With 1 base removed from V and 3 bases from J, the gap between germline ends came to 12 bases. Germline V CDR1 and CDR2: SNHLY, FYNNEI. This CDR3 is built from 15 residues. The study ran its PCR with 60 Vbeta and 13 Jbeta primers. Produced via immunoSEQ multiplex PCR; TCRdb's table is partial and in-frame only. The table includes about 160,000 clones, 80% to 85% detected once. The sequence was collected from a boy aged 2 to 10 in good health and CMV-seronegative. The sample comprised PBMCs. V gene TRBV2 combines with J gene TRBJ1-2; the D is unclear. The CDR3, as DNA: TGTGCCAGCAGTGAAGGAGGGTCTGGGTACTATGGCTACACCTTC. This encodes CASSEGGSGYYGYTF.